Listed below are T cell receptor beta chains from one sample, sequenced in a study of CD8 T cells in ankylosing spondylitis. Using its own MiXCR run on the 5' RACE reads, TCRdb lists one record per CDR3 protein. The sample has approximately 300,000 distinct CDR3 sequences, around 8% seen once. What was sequenced was blood, either unsorted or a sorted T cell fraction (not recorded which). The source of these receptors is a male donor with ankylosing spondylitis. Each CDR3 is given without its conserved first and last residue.

TRBJ2-1	TRBV27	ASSTLAGKPGDSF
TRBJ2-2	TRBV7-3	ASSLQGNSGELF
TRBJ2-7	TRBV28	ARNPVQDTFYEQY
TRBJ1-1	TRBV12-3/TRBV12-4	ASRNDRGVITEAF
TRBJ2-2	TRBV3-1	ASSQGTIANTGELF
TRBJ2-3	TRBV5-1	ASRPPSTFSTDTQY
TRBJ1-6	TRBV3-1	ASSQSLIVRSSYNSPLH
TRBJ2-1	TRBV11-1	ASSRLGRSGYYYNEQF
TRBJ2-5	TRBV12-3/TRBV12-4	ASRRSLAASQETQY
TRBJ2-2	TRBV11-2	ASSYRDSRGTGELF
TRBJ1-4	TRBV6-2/TRBV6-3	ATIPGDGNEKLF
TRBJ1-4	TRBV2	ASSGDRGALF
TRBJ2-2	TRBV7-2	ASRMRSGREWLF
TRBJ1-1	TRBV29-1	SVEEYGTGPVGTEAF
TRBJ2-5	TRBV10-3	AISGGTGIQETQY
TRBJ1-3	TRBV29-1	SVAATRGNTIY
TRBJ2-3	TRBV7-9	ASSFAGDASTDTQY
TRBJ2-7	TRBV18	ASSTGQGKVYEQY